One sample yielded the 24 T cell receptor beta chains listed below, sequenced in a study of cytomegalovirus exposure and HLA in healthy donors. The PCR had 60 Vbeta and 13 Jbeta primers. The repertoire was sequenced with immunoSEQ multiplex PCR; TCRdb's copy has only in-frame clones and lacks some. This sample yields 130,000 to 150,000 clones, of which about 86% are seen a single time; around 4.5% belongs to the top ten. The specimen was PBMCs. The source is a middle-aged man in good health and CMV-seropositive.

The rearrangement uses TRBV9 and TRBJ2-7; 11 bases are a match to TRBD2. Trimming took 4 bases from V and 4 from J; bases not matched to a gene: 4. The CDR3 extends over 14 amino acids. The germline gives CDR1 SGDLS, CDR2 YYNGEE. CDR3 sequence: CASSPGLAEYEQYF. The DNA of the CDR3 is TGTGCCAGCAGCCCGGGACTAGCGGAGTACGAGCAGTACTTC.

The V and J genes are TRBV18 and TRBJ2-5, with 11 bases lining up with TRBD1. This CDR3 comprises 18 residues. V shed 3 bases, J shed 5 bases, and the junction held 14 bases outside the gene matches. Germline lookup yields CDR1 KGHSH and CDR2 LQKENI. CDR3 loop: CASSPNPGQGAPRETQYF. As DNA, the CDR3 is TGTGCCAGCTCACCCAACCCCGGACAGGGGGCGCCCCGGGAGACCCAGTACTTC.

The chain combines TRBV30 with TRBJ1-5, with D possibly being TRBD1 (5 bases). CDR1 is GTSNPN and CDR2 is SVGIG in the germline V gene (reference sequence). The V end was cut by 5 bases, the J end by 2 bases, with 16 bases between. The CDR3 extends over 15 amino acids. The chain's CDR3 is CAWGPQGFGNQPQHF. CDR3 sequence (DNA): TGTGCCTGGGGACCCCAGGGTTTCGGCAATCAGCCCCAGCATTTT.

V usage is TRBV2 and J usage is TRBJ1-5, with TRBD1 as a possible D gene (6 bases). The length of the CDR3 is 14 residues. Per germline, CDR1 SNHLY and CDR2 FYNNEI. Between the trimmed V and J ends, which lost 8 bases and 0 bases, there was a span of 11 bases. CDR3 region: CASGGANSNQPQHF. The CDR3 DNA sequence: TGTGCCAGCGGGGGGGCAAATAGCAATCAGCCCCAGCATTTT.

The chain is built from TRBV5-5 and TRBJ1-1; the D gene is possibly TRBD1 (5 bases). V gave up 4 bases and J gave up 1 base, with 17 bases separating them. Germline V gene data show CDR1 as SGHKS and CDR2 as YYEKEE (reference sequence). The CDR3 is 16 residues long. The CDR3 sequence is CASSAVRGNWNTEAFF. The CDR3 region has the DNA TGTGCCAGCAGCGCCGTTCGGGGGAATTGGAACACTGAAGCTTTCTTT.

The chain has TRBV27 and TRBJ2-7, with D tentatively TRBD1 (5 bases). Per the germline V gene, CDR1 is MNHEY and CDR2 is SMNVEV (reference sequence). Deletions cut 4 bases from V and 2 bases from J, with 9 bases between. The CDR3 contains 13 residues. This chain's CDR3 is CASSSRQTYEQYF. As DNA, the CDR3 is TGTGCCAGCAGTTCCCGACAGACCTACGAGCAGTACTTC.

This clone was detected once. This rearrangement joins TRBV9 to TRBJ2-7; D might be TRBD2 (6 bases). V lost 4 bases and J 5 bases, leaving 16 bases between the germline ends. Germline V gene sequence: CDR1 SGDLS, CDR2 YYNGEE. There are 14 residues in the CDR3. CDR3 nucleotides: TGTGCCAGCAGCAGATCCGGGGGACGGGACGAGCAGTACTTC. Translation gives CASSRSGGRDEQYF.

This CDR3 is CASSLNRVQAFF. Here the CDR3 DNA reads TGTGCCAGCAGTTTAAACCGGGTCCAAGCTTTCTTT. J is TRBJ1-1 and V is TRBV28, with unresolved D. The CDR3 covers 12 residues. CDR1 and CDR2 (germline): MDHEN, SYDVKM. V was clipped by 2 bases and J by 9 bases, with 10 bases between them.

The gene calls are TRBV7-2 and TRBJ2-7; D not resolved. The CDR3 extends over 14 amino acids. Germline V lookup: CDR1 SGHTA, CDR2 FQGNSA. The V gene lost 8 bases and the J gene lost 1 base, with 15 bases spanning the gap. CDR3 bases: TGTGCCAGCCTCTTAGACTCTTTTTCCTACGAGCAGTACTTC. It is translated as CASLLDSFSYEQYF.

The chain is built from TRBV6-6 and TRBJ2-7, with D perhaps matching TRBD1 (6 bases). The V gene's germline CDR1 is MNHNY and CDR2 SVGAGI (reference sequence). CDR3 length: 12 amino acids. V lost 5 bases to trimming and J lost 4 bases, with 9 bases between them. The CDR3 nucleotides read TGTGCCAGCAGTAGAACAGGGTACGAGCAGTACTTC. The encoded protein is CASSRTGYEQYF.

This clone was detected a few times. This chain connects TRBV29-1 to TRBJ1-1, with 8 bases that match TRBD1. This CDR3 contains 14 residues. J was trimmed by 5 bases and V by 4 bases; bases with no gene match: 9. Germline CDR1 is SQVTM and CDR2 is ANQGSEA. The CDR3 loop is CSVAHLTGGTEAFF. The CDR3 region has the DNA TGCAGCGTTGCCCACCTTACAGGGGGGACTGAAGCTTTCTTT.

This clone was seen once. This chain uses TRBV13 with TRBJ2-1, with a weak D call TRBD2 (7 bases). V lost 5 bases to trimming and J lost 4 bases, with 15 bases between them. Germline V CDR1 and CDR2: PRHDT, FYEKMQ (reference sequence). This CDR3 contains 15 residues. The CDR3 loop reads CASSGGAGRYNEQFF. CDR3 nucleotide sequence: TGTGCCAGCAGCGGGGGGGCGGGACGATACAATGAGCAGTTCTTC.

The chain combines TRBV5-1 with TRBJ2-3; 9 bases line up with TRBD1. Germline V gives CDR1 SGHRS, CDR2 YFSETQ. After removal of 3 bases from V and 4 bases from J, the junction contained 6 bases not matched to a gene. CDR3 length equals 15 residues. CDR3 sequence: CASSSGTGYSDTQYF. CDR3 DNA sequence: TGCGCCAGCAGCTCCGGGACAGGGTATTCAGATACGCAGTATTTT. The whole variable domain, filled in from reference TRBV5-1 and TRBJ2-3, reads KAGVTQTPRYLIKTRGQQVTLSCSPISGHRSVSWYQQTPGQGLQFLFEYFSETQRNKGNFPGRFSGRQFSNSRSEMNVSTLELGDSALYLCASSSGTGYSDTQYFGPGTRLTVL.

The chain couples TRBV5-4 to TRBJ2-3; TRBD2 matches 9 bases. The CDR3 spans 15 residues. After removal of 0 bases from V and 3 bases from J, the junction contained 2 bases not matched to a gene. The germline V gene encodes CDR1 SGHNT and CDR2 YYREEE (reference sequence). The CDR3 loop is CASSLGLAGTDTQYF. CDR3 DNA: TGTGCCAGCAGCTTGGGTCTAGCGGGAACAGATACGCAGTATTTT.

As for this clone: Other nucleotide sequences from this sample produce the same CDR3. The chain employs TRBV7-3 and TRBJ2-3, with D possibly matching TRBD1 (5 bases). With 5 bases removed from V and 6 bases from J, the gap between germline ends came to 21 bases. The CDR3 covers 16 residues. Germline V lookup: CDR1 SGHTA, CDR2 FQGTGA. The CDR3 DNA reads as TGTGCCAGCAGCCCAACAGTGGACAATCCGCCGGATACGCAGTATTTT. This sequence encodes CASSPTVDNPPDTQYF.

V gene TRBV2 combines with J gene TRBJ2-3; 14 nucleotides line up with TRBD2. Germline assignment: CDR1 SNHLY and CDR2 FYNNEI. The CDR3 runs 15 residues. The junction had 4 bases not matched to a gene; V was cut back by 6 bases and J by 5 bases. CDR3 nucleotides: TGTGCCAGCAGGGGGACTAGCGGGAGCGAAGATACGCAGTATTTT. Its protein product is CASRGTSGSEDTQYF.

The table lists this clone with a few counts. CDR3 sequence (DNA): TGTGCCAGCAGTTACGGGCCCGTCGATACCTACGAGCAGTACTTC. Translating gives CASSYGPVDTYEQYF. The chain employs TRBV6-5 and TRBJ2-7; D is uncertain. V was trimmed by 2 bases and J by 2 bases, leaving 13 bases between them. Germline lookup yields CDR1 MNHEY and CDR2 SVGAGI. The CDR3 length is 15 residues.

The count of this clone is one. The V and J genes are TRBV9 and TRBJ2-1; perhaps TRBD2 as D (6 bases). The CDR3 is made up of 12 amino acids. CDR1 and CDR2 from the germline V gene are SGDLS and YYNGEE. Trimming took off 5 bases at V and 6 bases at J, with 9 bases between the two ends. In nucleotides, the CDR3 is TGTGCCAGCAGTGCCGGGGGCAATGAGCAGTTCTTC. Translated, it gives CASSAGGNEQFF.

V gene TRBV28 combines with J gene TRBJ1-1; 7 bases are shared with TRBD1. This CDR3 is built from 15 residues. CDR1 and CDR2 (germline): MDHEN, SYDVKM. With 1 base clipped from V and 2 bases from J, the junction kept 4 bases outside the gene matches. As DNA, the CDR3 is TGTGCCAGCAGTTTATCGACAGGGCCCAACACTGAAGCTTTCTTT. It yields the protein CASSLSTGPNTEAFF.

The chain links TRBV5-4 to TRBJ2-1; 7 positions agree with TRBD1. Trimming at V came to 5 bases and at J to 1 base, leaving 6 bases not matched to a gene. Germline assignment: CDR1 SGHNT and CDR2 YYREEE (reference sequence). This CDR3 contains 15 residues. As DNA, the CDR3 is TGTGCCAGCAGACCAACAGGGGTTTCCTACAATGAGCAGTTCTTC. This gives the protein CASRPTGVSYNEQFF.

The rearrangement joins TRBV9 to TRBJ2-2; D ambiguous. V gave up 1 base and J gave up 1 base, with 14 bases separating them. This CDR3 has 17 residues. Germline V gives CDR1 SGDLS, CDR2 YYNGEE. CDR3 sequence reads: CASSVTQFEWNTGELFF. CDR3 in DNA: TGTGCCAGCAGCGTAACACAGTTTGAGTGGAACACCGGGGAGCTGTTTTTT.

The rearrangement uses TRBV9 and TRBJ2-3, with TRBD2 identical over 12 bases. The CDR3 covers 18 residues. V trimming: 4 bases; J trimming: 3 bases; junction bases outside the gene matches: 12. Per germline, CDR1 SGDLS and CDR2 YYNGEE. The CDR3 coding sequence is TGTGCCAGCAGCTCGCCTAGCGGGGGGGCGGGGCGTACAGATACGCAGTATTTT. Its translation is CASSSPSGGAGRTDTQYF. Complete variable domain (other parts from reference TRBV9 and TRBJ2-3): DSGVTQTPKHLITATGQRVTLRCSPRSGDLSVYWYQQSLDQGLQFLIQYYNGEERAKGNILERFSAQQFPDLHSELNLSSLELGDSALYFCASSSPSGGAGRTDTQYFGPGTRLTVL.

The chain's CDR3 is CASSQPQGGDTEAFF. The CDR3 nucleotides are TGCGCCAGCAGCCAGCCCCAGGGGGGTGACACTGAAGCTTTCTTT. The rearrangement uses TRBV4-1 and TRBJ1-1, with 7 bases aligning to TRBD1. The CDR3 is made up of 15 amino acids. Trimming took 3 bases from V and 3 from J; bases not matched to a gene: 7. Germline CDR1 is MGHRA and CDR2 is YSYEKL.

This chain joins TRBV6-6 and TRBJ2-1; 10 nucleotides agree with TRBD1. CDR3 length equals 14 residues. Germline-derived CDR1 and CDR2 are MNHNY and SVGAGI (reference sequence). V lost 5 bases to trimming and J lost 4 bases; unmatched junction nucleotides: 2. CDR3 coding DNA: TGTGCCAGCAGTCCGGGACAGGGGTACAATGAGCAGTTCTTC. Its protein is CASSPGQGYNEQFF.